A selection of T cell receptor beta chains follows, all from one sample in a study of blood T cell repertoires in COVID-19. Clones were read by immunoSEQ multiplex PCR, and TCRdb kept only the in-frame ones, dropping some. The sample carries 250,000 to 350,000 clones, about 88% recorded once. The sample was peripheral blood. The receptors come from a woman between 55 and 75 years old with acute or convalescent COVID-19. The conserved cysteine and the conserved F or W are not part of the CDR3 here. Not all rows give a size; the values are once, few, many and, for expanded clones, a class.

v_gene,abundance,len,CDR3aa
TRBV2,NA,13,ASNPPPGRGDGYT
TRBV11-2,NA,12,ASSSGTGTNEQF
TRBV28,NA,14,ASSSPGGAGRTTQY
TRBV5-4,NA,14,ASSSSGGMSSYEQY
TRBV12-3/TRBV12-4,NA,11,ASSLGGTRQLF
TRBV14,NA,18,ASSRYPPGRRSSYNSPLH
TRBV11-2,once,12,ASSLSLGGNEQF
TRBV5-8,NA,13,ASSYTWSSGNTIY
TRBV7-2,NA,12,ASKADLRRNEQF
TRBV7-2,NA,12,ASRGTGYYNEQF
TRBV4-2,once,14,ASSQDVDRVVYEQY
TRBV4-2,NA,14,ASSQVGEEENTEAF
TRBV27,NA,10,ASSHRQGSYT
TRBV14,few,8,ASSPRELF
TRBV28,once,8,ASSGGGYT
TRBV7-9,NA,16,ASSLPPSGGADTGELF
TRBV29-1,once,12,SVEGTVAGGEQY
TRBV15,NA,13,ATSRVVGPGTEAF
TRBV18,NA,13,ASSPQGSSGNTIY
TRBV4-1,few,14,ASSRLSGRAYNEQF
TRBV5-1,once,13,ASSLDPGQAFGYT
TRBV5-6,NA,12,ASSLAGRGDTQY
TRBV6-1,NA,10,ASSEGGFGYT
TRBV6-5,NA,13,ASTRASGVEETQY